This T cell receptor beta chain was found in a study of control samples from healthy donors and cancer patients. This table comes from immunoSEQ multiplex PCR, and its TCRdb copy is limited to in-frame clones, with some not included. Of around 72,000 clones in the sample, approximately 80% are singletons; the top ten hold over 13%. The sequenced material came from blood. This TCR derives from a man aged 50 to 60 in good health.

CDR3 residues: CASSQELRTTYNEQFF. CDR3 nucleotides: TGCGCCAGCAGCCAAGAGCTGCGGACAACATACAATGAGCAGTTCTTC. The gene calls are TRBV4-1 and TRBJ2-1; the D gene is possibly TRBD1 (5 bases). The V end lost 0 bases, the J end lost 4 bases, and 13 bases lay between the germline ends. The germline CDR1 and CDR2 sequences are MGHRA and YSYEKL. CDR3 length equals 16 residues.